Below, one TCR beta chain is given with its context. Generated by immunoSEQ multiplex PCR, the TCRdb table keeps only in-frame clones and is missing some. The table includes about 150,000 clones, approximately 91% detected once. V lost 0 bases to trimming and J lost 0 bases, with 10 bases between them. CDR3 size: 15 residues. Germline V gene lookup returns CDR1 SGDLS and CDR2 YYNGEE. These data come from a study of control samples from healthy donors and cancer patients. This sequence joins TRBV9 and TRBJ2-7; D not resolved. Material: blood. The clonotype comes from a man younger than 45 in good health. The CDR3 coding sequence is TGTGCCAGCAGCGTAGGTCCGATCCTCTCCTACGAGCAGTACTTC. This gives the protein CASSVGPILSYEQYF.